The subject of this entry is one T cell receptor (beta chain). Its antigen is unknown. These data are taken from a study of shared clonotypes between healthy human individuals. Overall study findings and caveats: Clonotype sharing levels among donors were expected to vary with sequencing depth.

Germline V gene lookup returns CDR1 MGHRA and CDR2 YSYEKL. This CDR3 has 16 amino acids. V lost 0 bases to trimming and J lost 1 base; unmatched junction nucleotides: 6. Deep was the level used in running the assay. Every subset's genomic DNA went evenly onto several immunoSEQ plates. Spread over ten immunoSEQ deep assay plates, unsorted PBMC DNA underwent sequencing. Clones were read by immunoSEQ multiplex PCR, and TCRdb kept only the in-frame ones, dropping some. The table records approximately 440,000 clones, more than 70% of them present only once. The source material was PBMCs. V is TRBV4-1 and J is TRBJ2-7; 7 nucleotides agree with TRBD2. The origin of this receptor is a middle-aged woman in good health. Some clones in this sample may be carry-over from other donors' samples. CDR3 DNA sequence: TGCGCCAGCAGCCAAGAAAGCGGGATCCGATCCTACGAGCAGTACTTC. Its protein product is CASSQESGIRSYEQYF.